This T cell receptor beta chain originates from a study of response to subunit inactivated influenza vaccine. Study-level findings and limits: Authors suggested few new T cells are recruited by each seasonal influenza vaccination.

The CDR3 has 18 amino acids. With V trimmed by 3 bases and J by 0 bases, 10 bases remained unmatched. The germline V gene encodes CDR1 LGHNA and CDR2 YSLEER. A few counts support this clonotype. The target antigen is unknown. TCRdb redid the calling of the RT-PCR reads with MiXCR, one entry per CDR3 protein. The sample has around 470,000 distinct CDR3 sequences; roughly 7.6% are singletons. The sample consisted of PBMCs from blood, taken roughly 24 months after vaccination. This chain links TRBV4-3 with TRBJ2-7; 11 nucleotides match TRBD2. The clonotype was recovered from a man between 50 and 70 years old who received an inactivated influenza vaccine. The CDR3 loop is CASSQPGLAALSSYEQYF. CDR3 sequence (DNA): TGCGCCAGCAGCCAGCCGGGACTAGCGGCGCTAAGCTCCTACGAGCAGTACTTC.